These T cell receptor beta chains were read from a single sample in a study of blood T cell repertoires in COVID-19. Some clones are missing from TCRdb's copy, which holds only in-frame ones; the method was immunoSEQ multiplex PCR. There are fewer than 200,000 clones in the sample; around four fifths occur only once, and 4.4% lies in the top ten. The source material was PBMCs or T cells enriched from blood (not recorded which). All receptors come from a woman between 45 and 60 years old who had recovered from COVID-19. Each CDR3 is given with its conserved first and last residue. The D gene is left open where the match is weak. Part of the rows lack a size; the others show once, few, many or a class for expanded clones.

clone_size	v_call	cdr3_length	d_call	j_call	cdr3_aa
NA	TRBV9	14	NA	TRBJ1-2	CASSVDTGSYGYTF
few	TRBV30	13	NA	TRBJ1-5	CAWSWGVRQPQHF
NA	TRBV11-3	13	NA	TRBJ1-1	CASSLGRNTEAFF
NA	TRBV5-4	14	NA	TRBJ2-5	CASSSAGKAETQYF
NA	TRBV4-1	14	NA	TRBJ2-1	CASSQEGRVNEQFF
NA	TRBV29-1	13	NA	TRBJ1-2	CSVEDSGYDGYTF
NA	TRBV3-1/TRBV3-2	15	NA	TRBJ1-1	CASSLLRQSNTEAFF
NA	TRBV7-2	13	TRBD1	TRBJ1-2	CASSPQGDYGYTF
once	TRBV4-1	14	TRBD1	TRBJ1-2	CASSQGDSPNGYTF
NA	TRBV28	16	TRBD1	TRBJ1-4	CASSSPHRGLAEKLFF
NA	TRBV27	17	TRBD1	TRBJ1-1	CASSPGQGGVVNTEAFF
many	TRBV30	13	NA	TRBJ1-5	CAWSARMEQPQHF
NA	TRBV9	15	TRBD2	TRBJ2-2	CASSGRLASGGELFF
NA	TRBV6-5	15	NA	TRBJ1-3	CASRGGPFSGNTIYF
many	TRBV5-1	14	NA	TRBJ1-5	CASSLDGGSQPQHF
once	TRBV28	14	NA	TRBJ1-4	CASSLPQGGEKLFF
NA	TRBV10-3	13	NA	TRBJ2-1	CAISELAGTEQFF
once	TRBV28	12	NA	TRBJ1-6	CASSSPTEYLHF
NA	TRBV9	15	TRBD1	TRBJ1-3	CASSDTGGPGNTIYF
NA	TRBV2	14	NA	TRBJ1-6	CASSEGQPLSRLHF
NA	TRBV6-5	15	NA	TRBJ1-5	CASAPRQTRNQPQHF
few	TRBV4-1	16	TRBD1	TRBJ2-1	CASSQGGTGVPNEQFF
NA	TRBV15	14	NA	TRBJ1-3	CATSRDRYGNTIYF
NA	TRBV6-1	15	NA	TRBJ1-6	CASSEYHRTNSPLHF
NA	TRBV24-1	17	TRBD2	TRBJ2-1	CATSDLGAGRGNNEQFF
NA	TRBV6-2/TRBV6-3	13	TRBD1	TRBJ1-1	CASSLTGDTEAFF
NA	TRBV7-9	16	TRBD1	TRBJ1-2	CASSGGQGAINYGYTF
NA	TRBV10-1	12	NA	TRBJ2-2	CASGRKTGELFF
NA	TRBV29-1	14	TRBD1	TRBJ1-4	CSGGQGATNEKLFF
NA	TRBV9	16	TRBD1	TRBJ1-2	CASSEPLTGDAYGYTF
NA	TRBV9	14	NA	TRBJ1-5	CASSPGEGVRAQHF
NA	TRBV4-3	15	NA	TRBJ2-1	CASSQDRGPYNEQFF
NA	TRBV7-3	14	NA	TRBJ1-1	CASSLQGVNTEAFF
NA	TRBV7-9	19	TRBD2	TRBJ2-1	CASSLTGTSGRSSYNEQFF
NA	TRBV6-5	15	TRBD1	TRBJ1-2	CASSPWTGPIDGYTF
NA	TRBV11-3	14	TRBD2	TRBJ2-5	CASSSRLAGETQYF
NA	TRBV5-5	17	NA	TRBJ2-6	CASSPRSGDSGANVLTF
NA	TRBV9	15	NA	TRBJ2-1	CASSAGLHSYNEQFF
few	TRBV10-2	13	NA	TRBJ1-1	CASSEQGNTEAFF
NA	TRBV19	15	NA	TRBJ2-5	CASSNRQELGETQYF
NA	TRBV6-4	15	TRBD2	TRBJ2-3	CASSEIAGAPDTQYF
NA	TRBV18	20	TRBD1	TRBJ1-3	CASSPDRDRFWRSVANTIYF
NA	TRBV27	14	TRBD1	TRBJ2-3	CASSWTGPTDTQYF
NA	TRBV11-1	14	NA	TRBJ1-6	CASSSDSDNSPLHF
NA	TRBV30	15	TRBD1	TRBJ2-1	CAHHPNRGPVGEQFF
NA	TRBV15	14	NA	TRBJ1-3	CATSNLPSGNTIYF
NA	TRBV27	15	NA	TRBJ1-6	CASSPRQGGNSPLHF
NA	TRBV7-3	15	NA	TRBJ2-5	CASSPLGATGETQYF
NA	TRBV6-5	14	NA	TRBJ1-1	CASRSDVSSTEAFF
NA	TRBV6-5	16	TRBD2	TRBJ2-3	CASSFGRGGYTDTQYF
few	TRBV6-2/TRBV6-3	14	NA	TRBJ2-5	CASSYSNRKNTQYF
few	TRBV19	15	TRBD1	TRBJ2-2	CASSRTGANTGELFF
NA	TRBV15	13	NA	TRBJ1-5	CATSSFGGQPQHF